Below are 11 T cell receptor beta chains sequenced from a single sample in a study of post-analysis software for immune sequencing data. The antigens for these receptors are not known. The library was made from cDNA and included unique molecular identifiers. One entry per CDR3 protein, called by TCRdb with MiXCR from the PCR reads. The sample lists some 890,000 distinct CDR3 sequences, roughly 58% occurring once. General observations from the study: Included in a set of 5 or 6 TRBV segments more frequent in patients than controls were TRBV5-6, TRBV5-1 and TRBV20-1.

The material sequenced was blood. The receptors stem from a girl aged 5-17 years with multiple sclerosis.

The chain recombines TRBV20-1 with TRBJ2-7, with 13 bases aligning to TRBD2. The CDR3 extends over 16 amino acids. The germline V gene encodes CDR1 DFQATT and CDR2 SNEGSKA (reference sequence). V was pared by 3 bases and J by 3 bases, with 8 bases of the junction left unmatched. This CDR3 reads CSASRLAGGFGYEQYF. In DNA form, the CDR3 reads TGCAGTGCTAGTCGACTAGCGGGGGGTTTTGGCTACGAGCAGTACTTC.

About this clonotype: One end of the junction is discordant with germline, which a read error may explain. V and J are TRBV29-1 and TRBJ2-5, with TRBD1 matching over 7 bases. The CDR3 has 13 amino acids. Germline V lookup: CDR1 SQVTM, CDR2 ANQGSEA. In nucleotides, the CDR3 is TGCAGCGTTGCGTGGACAGGCCAAGAGGCCCAGTACTTC. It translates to CSVAWTGQEAQYF.

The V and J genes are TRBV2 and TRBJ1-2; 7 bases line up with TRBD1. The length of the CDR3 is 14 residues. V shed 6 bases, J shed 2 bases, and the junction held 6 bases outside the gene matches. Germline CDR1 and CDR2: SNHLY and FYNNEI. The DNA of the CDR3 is TGTGCCAGCAGGGGGTGGACAGGCAACTATGGCTACACCTTC. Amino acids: CASRGWTGNYGYTF. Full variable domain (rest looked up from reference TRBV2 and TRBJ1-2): EPEVTQTPSHQVTQMGQEVILRCVPISNHLYFYWYRQILGQKVEFLVSFYNNEISEKSEIFDDQFSVERPDGSNFTLKIRSTKLEDSAMYFCASRGWTGNYGYTFGSGTRLTVV.

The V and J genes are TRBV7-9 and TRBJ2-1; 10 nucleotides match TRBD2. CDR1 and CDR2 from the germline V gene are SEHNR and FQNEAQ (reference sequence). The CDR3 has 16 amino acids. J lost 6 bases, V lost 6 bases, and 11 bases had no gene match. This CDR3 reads CASSPQTSGPRNEQFF. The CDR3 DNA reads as TGTGCCAGCAGTCCCCAGACTAGCGGGCCCCGCAATGAGCAGTTCTTC.

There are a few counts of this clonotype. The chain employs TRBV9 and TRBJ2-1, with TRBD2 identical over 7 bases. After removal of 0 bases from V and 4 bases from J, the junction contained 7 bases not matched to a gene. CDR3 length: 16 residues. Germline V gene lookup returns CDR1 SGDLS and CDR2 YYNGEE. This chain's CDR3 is CASSVGSLAVYNEQFF. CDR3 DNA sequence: TGTGCCAGCAGCGTAGGTTCTCTAGCGGTATACAATGAGCAGTTCTTC.

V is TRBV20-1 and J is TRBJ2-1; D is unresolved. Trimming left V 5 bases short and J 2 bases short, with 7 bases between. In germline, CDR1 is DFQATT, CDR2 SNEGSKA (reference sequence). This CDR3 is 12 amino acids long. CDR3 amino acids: CSASGPYNEQFF. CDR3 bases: TGCAGTGCTTCCGGACCCTACAATGAGCAGTTCTTC.

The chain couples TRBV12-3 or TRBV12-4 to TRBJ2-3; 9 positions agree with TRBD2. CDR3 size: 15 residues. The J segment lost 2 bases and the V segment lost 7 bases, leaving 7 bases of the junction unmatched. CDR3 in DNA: TGTGCCAGCACCTTAGCGGGGGCTTCCACAGATACGCAGTATTTT. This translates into CASTLAGASTDTQYF.

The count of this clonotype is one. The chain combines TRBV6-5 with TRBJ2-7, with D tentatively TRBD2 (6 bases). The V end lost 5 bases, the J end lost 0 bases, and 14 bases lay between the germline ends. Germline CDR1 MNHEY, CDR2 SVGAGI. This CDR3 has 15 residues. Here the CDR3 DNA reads TGTGCCAGCAGTCCGGACTACCAGGGCTCCTACGAGCAGTACTTC. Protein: CASSPDYQGSYEQYF.

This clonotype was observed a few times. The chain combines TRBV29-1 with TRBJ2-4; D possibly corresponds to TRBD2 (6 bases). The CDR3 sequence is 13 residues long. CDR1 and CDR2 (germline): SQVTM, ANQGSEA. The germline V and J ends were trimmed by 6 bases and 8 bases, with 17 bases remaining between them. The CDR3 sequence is CSVAGSRRDIQYF. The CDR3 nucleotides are TGCAGCGTCGCGGGGTCAAGAAGGGACATTCAGTACTTC.

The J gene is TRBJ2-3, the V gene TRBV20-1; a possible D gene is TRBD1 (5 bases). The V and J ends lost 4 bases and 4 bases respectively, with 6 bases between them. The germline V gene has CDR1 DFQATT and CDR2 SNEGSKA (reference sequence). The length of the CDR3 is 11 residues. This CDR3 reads CSAKGADTQYF. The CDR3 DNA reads TGCAGTGCTAAAGGGGCAGATACGCAGTATTTT.

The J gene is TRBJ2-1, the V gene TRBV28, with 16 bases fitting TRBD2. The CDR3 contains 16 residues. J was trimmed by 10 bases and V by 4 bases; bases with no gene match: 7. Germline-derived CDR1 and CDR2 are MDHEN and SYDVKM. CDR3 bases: TGTGCCAGCAGTTCCGGGACTAGCGGGGGGGCCGGAGAGCAGTTCTTC. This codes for CASSSGTSGGAGEQFF. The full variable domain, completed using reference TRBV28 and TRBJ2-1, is DVKVTQSSRYLVKRTGEKVFLECVQDMDHENMFWYRQDPGLGLRLIYFSYDVKMKEKGDIPEGYSVSREKKERFSLILESASTNQTSMYLCASSSGTSGGAGEQFFGPGTRLTVL.